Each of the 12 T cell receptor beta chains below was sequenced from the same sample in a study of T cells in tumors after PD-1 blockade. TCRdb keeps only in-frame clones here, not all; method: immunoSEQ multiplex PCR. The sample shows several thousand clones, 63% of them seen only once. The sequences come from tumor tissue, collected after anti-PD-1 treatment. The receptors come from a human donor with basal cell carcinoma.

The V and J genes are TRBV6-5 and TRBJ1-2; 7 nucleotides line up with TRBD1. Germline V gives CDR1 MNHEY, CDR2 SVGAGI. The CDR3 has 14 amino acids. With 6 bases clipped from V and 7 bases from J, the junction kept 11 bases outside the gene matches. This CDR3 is CASRLDRVIGGYTF. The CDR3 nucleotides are TGTGCCAGCAGACTCGACAGGGTAATTGGTGGCTACACCTTC.

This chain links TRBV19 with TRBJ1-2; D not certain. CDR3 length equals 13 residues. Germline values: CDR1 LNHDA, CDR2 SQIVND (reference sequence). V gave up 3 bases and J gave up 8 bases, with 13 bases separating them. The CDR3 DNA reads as TGTGCCAGTAGTATGGGGAGTTACCGCGGCTACACCTTC. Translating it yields CASSMGSYRGYTF.

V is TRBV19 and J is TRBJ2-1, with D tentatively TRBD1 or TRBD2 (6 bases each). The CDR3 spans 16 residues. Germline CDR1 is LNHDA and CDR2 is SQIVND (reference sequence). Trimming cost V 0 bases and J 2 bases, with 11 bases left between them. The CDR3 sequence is CASSIDPRGPYNEQFF. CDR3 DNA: TGTGCCAGTAGTATAGATCCTCGGGGGCCCTACAATGAGCAGTTCTTC.

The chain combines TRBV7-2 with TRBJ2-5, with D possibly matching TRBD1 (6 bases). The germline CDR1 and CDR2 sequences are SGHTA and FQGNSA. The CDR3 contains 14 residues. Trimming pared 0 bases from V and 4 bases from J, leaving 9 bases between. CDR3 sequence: CASSLAGARETQYF. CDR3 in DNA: TGTGCCAGCAGCTTAGCGGGGGCACGAGAGACCCAGTACTTC.

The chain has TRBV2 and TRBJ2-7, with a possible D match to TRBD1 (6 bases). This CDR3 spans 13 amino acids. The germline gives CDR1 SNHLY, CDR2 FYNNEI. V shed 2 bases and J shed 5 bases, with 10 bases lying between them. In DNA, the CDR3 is TGTGCCAGCAGTGAACAGGGGATGAACGAGCAGTACTTC. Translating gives CASSEQGMNEQYF.

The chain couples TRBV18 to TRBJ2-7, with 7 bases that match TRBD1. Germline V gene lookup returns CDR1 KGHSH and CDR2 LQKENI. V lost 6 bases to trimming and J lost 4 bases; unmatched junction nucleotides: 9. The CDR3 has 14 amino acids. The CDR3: CASSRRDSSYEQYF. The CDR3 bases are TGTGCCAGCTCTCGCCGGGACAGCTCATACGAGCAGTACTTC.

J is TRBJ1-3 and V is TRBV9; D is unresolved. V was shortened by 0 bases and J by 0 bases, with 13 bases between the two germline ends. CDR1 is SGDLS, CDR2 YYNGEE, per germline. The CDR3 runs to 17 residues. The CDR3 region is CASSVEIWADSGNTIYF. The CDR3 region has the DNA TGTGCCAGCAGCGTAGAGATCTGGGCCGACTCTGGAAACACCATATATTTT.

The CDR3 protein is CASSPNRGLFF. The CDR3 nucleotides read TGTGCCAGCAGCCCAAACAGGGGTCTGTTCTTC. The chain combines TRBV7-3 with TRBJ2-1, with 7 bases matching TRBD1. The CDR3 is 11 residues long. With 5 bases clipped from V and 15 bases from J, the junction kept 7 bases outside the gene matches. CDR1 and CDR2 from the germline V gene are SGHTA and FQGTGA.

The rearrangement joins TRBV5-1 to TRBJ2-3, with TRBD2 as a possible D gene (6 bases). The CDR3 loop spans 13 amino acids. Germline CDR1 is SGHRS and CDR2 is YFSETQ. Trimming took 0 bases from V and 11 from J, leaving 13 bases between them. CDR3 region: CASSLARGAGQYF. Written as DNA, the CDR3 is TGCGCCAGCAGCTTGGCCCGCGGGGCTGGGCAGTATTTT.

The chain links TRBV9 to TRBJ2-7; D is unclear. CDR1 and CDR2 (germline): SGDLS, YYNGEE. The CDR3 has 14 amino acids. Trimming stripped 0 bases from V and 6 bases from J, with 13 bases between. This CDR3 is CASSVATVTSEQYF. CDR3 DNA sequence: TGTGCCAGCAGCGTAGCTACGGTTACGTCCGAGCAGTACTTC.

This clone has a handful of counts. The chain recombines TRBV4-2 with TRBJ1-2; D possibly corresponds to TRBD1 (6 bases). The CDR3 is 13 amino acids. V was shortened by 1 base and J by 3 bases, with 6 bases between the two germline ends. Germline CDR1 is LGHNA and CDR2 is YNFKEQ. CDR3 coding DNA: TGTGCCAGCAGCCAAGGGACAGACTATGGCTACACCTTC. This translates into CASSQGTDYGYTF.

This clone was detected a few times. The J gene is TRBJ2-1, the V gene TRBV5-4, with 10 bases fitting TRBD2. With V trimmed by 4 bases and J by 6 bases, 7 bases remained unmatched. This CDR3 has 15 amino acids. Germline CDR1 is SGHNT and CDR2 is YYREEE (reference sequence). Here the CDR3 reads CASSRESGRVNEQFF. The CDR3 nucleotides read TGTGCCAGCAGCCGAGAGAGCGGGAGGGTCAATGAGCAGTTCTTC.